In this sample, the clone carrying this T cell receptor (beta chain) turned up once. This sample stems from a study of blood T cell repertoires in COVID-19. Turning to the study itself: COVID-19 samples collected from the United States, Italy and Spain covered acute and convalescent phases. The analysed material was cDNA or gDNA that came from T cells, B-cell-depleted T cells, or PBMCs.

Data came from immunoSEQ multiplex PCR; TCRdb stores just in-frame clones and leaves some out. Of some 200,000 clones in the sample, 70% to 90% are singletons; the top ten hold 20% to 25%. The length of the CDR3 is 15 residues. Per germline, CDR1 SGHRS and CDR2 YFSETQ. V gave up 4 bases and J gave up 1 base; unmatched junction bases: 5. The receptor was isolated from a man in his sixties with active or convalescent COVID-19. The rearrangement links TRBV5-1 to TRBJ1-1; 9 bases map to TRBD1. Sequences were obtained from peripheral blood. CDR3 coding DNA: TGCGCCAGCAGCGCTGGACAGGGGACGAACACTGAAGCTTTCTTT. Residues: CASSAGQGTNTEAFF.